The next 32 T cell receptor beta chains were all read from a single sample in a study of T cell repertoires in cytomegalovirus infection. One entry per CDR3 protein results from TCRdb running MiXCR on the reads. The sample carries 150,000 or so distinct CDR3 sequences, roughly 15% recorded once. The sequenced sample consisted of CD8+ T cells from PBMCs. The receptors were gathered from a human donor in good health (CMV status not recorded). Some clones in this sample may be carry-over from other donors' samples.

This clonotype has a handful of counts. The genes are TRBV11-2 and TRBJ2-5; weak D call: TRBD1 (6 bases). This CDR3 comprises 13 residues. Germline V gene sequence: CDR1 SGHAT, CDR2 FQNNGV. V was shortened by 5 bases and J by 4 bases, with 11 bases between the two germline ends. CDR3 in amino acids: CASSISGAETQYF. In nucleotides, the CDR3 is TGTGCCAGCAGCATTTCAGGGGCAGAGACCCAGTACTTC.

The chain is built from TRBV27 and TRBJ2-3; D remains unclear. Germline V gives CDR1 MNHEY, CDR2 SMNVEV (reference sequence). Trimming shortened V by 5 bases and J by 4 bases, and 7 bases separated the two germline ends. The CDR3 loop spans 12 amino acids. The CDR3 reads CASSTSPDTQYF. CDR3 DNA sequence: TGTGCCAGCAGTACAAGTCCAGATACGCAGTATTTT.

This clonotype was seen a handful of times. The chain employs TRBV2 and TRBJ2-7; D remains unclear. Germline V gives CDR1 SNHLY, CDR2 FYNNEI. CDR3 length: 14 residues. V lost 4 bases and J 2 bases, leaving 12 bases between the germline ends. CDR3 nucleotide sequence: TGTGCCAGCAGTGGTGATCGCCTTCCCTACGAGCAGTACTTC. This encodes CASSGDRLPYEQYF.

DNA for the CDR3: TGTGCCAGCAGTTTATGGGGGACAGGGGGCGACAATCAGCCCCAGCATTTT. Its protein product is CASSLWGTGGDNQPQHF. The rearrangement links TRBV28 to TRBJ1-5; 12 bases are shared with TRBD1. The CDR3 has 17 amino acids. CDR1 and CDR2 from the germline V gene are MDHEN and SYDVKM. Trimming removed 0 bases from V and 3 bases from J; junction bases left unmatched: 3.

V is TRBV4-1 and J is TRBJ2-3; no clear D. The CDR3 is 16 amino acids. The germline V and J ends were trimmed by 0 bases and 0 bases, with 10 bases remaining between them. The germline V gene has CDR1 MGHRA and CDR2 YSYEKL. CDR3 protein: CASSQDPGSSTDTQYF. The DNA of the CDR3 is TGCGCCAGCAGCCAAGATCCTGGCTCGAGCACAGATACGCAGTATTTT.

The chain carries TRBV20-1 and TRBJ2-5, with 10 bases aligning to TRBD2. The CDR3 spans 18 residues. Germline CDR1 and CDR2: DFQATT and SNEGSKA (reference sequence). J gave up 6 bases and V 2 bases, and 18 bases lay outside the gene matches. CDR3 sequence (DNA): TGCAGTGCTAGACCCCCGGGAAGCGGGGGGGCGGATGGAAAGACCCAGTACTTC. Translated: CSARPPGSGGADGKTQYF.

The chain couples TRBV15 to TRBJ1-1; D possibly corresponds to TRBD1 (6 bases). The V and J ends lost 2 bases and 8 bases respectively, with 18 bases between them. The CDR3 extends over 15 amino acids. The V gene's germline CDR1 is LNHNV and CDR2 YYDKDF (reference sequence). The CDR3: CATSRSARGLNEAFF. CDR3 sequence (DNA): TGTGCCACCAGCAGATCGGCGCGGGGGCTCAACGAAGCTTTCTTT.

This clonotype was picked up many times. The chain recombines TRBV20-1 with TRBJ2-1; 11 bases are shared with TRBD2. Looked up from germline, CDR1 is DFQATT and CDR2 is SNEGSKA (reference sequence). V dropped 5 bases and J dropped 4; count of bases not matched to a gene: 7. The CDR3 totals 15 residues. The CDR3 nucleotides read TGCAGTGCTCCCCCGGGACTAGCGGAATACAATGAGCAGTTCTTC. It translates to CSAPPGLAEYNEQFF.

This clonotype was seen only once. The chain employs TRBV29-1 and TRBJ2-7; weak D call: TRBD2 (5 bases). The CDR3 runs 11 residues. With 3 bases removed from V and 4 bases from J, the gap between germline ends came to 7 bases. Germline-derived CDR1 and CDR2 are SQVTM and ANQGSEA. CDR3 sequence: CSVEAGYEQYF. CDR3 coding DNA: TGCAGCGTTGAGGCGGGTTACGAGCAGTACTTC.

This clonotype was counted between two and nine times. The CDR3 DNA sequence: TGTGCCAGCAGTTATGATCCTACAGGGAGGGTCGGGGAGCTGTTTTTT. Translated, it gives CASSYDPTGRVGELFF. This chain joins TRBV6-5 and TRBJ2-2; the D gene is possibly TRBD2 (7 bases). Trimming took 3 bases from V and 7 from J, leaving 18 bases between them. The germline V gene has CDR1 MNHEY and CDR2 SVGAGI. The CDR3 runs to 16 residues.

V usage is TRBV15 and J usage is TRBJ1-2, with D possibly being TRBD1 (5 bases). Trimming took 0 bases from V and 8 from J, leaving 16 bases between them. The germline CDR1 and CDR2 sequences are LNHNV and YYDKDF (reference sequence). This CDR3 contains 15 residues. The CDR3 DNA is TGTGCCACCAGCAGAGATGGACTCGGGTGGGACGGCTACACCTTC. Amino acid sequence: CATSRDGLGWDGYTF.

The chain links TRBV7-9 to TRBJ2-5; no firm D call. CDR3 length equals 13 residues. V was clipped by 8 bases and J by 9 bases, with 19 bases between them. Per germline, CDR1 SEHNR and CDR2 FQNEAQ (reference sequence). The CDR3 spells CASLTPGLEPQYF. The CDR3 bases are TGTGCCAGCTTAACCCCAGGCCTGGAGCCCCAGTACTTC.

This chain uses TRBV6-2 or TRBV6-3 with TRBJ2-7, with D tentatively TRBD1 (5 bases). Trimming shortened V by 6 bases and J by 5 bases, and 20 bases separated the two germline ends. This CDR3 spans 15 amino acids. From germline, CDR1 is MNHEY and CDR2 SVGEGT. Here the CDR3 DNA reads TGTGCCAGCAGCCCCAGGGCTAGAGTTAACGACGAGCAGTACTTC. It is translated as CASSPRARVNDEQYF.

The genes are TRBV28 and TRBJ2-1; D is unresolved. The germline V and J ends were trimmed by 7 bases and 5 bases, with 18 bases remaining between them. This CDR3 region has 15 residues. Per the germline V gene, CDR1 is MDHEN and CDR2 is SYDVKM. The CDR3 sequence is CASTLRVSLNNEQFF. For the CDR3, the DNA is TGTGCCAGCACCCTTAGGGTCAGTTTGAACAATGAGCAGTTCTTC. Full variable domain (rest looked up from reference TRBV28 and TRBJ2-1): DVKVTQSSRYLVKRTGEKVFLECVQDMDHENMFWYRQDPGLGLRLIYFSYDVKMKEKGDIPEGYSVSREKKERFSLILESASTNQTSMYLCASTLRVSLNNEQFFGPGTRLTVL.

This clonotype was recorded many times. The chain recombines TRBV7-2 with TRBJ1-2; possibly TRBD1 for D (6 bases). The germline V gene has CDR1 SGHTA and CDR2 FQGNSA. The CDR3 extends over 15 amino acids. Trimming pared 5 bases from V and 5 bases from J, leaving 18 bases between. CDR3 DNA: TGTGCCAGCAGCCCCAGTCCGGGGGCGCGATATGGCTACACCTTC. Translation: CASSPSPGARYGYTF. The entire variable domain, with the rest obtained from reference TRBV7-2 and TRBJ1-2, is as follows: GAGVSQSPSNKVTEKGKDVELRCDPISGHTALYWYRQSLGQGLEFLIYFQGNSAPDKSGLPSDRFSAERTGGSVSTLTIQRTQQEDSAVYLCASSPSPGARYGYTFGSGTRLTVV.

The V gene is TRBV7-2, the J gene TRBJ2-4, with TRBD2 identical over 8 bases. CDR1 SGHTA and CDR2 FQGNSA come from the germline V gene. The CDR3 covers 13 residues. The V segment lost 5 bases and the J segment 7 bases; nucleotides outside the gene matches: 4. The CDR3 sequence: CASSPPGGNIQYF. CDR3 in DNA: TGTGCCAGCAGCCCCCCGGGGGGGAACATTCAGTACTTC.

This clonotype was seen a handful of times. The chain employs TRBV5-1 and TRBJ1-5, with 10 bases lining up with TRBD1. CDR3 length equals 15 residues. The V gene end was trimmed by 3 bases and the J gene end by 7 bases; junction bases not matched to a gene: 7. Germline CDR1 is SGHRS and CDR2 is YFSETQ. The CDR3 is CASSSTGTGDQPQHF. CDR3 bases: TGCGCCAGCAGCTCCACCGGGACAGGGGACCAGCCCCAGCATTTT.

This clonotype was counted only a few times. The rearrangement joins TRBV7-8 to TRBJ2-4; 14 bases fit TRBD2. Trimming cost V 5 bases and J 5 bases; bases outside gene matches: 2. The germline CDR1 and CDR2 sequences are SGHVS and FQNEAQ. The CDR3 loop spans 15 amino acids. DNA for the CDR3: TGTGCCAGCAGCAAGACTAGCGGGAGGGAAAACATTCAGTACTTC. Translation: CASSKTSGRENIQYF.

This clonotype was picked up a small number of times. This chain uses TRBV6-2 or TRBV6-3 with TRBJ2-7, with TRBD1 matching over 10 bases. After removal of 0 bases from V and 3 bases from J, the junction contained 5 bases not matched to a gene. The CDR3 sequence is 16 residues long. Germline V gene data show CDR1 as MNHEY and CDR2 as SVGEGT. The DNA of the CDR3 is TGTGCCAGCAGTTACTCCAGGACAGGGGGAAACTACGAGCAGTACTTC. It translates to CASSYSRTGGNYEQYF.

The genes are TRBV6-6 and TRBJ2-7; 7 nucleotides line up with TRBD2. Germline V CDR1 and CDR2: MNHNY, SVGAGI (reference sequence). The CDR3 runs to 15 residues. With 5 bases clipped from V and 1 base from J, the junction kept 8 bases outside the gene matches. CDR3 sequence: CASSLRRGFSYEQYF. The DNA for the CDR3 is TGTGCCAGCAGTCTACGGCGGGGGTTTTCCTACGAGCAGTACTTC.

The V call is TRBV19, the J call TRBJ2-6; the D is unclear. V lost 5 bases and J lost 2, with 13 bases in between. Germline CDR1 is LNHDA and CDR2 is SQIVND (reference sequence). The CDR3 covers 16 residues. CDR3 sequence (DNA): TGTGCCAGTAGTCCCCGGACCTTTGCTGGGGCCAACGTCCTGACTTTC. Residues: CASSPRTFAGANVLTF.

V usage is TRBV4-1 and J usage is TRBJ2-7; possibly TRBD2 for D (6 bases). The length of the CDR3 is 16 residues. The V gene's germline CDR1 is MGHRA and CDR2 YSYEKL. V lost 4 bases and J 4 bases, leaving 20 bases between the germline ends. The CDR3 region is CASSPIAGGKLYEQYF. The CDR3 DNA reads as TGCGCCAGCAGCCCAATTGCCGGGGGAAAATTGTACGAGCAGTACTTC.

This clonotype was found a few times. CDR3 in amino acids: CASSRGWGQLYEQYF. CDR3 nucleotide sequence: TGTGCCAGCAGCCGTGGGTGGGGACAGCTCTACGAGCAGTACTTC. The V call is TRBV11-2, the J call TRBJ2-7, with TRBD1 identical over 7 bases. The CDR3 sequence is 15 residues long. J gave up 3 bases and V 5 bases, and 10 bases lay outside the gene matches. Per the germline V gene, CDR1 is SGHAT and CDR2 is FQNNGV.

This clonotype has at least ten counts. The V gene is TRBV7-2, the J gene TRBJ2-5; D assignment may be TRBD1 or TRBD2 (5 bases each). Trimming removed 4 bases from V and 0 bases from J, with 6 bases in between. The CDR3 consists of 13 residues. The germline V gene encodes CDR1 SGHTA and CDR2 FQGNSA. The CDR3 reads CASSWGNQETQYF. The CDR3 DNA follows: TGTGCCAGCAGCTGGGGGAACCAAGAGACCCAGTACTTC.

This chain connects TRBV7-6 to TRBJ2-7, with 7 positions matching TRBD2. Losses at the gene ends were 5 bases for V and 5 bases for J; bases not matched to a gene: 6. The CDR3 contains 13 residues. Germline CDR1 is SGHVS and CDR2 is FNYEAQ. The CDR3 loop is CASSHDRGDEQYF. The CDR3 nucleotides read TGTGCCAGCAGCCATGATCGGGGGGACGAGCAGTACTTC.

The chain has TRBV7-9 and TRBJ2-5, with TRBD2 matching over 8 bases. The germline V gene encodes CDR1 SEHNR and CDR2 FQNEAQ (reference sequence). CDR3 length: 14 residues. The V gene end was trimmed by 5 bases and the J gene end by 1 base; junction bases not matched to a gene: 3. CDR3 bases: TGTGCCAGCAGCCAAACTAGCGGCCAAGAGACCCAGTACTTC. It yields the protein CASSQTSGQETQYF.

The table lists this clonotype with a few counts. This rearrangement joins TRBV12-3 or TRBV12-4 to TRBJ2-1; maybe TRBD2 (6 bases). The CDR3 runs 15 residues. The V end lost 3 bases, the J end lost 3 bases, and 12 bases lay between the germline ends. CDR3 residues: CASSFPAGIYNEQFF. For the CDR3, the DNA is TGTGCCAGCAGTTTTCCGGCGGGAATCTACAATGAGCAGTTCTTC.

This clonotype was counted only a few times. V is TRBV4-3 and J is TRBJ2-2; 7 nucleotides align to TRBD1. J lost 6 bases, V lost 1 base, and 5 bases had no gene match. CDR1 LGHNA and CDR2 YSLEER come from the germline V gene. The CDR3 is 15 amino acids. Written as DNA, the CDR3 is TGCGCCAGCAGCCAAGTGACAGGGTGGTCCGGGGAGCTGTTTTTT. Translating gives CASSQVTGWSGELFF.

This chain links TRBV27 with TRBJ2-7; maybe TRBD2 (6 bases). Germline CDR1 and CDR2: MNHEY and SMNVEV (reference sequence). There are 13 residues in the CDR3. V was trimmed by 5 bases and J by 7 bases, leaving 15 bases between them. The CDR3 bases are TGTGCCAGCAGTCTTCGGGGGACTCGGGAGCAGTACTTC. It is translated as CASSLRGTREQYF.

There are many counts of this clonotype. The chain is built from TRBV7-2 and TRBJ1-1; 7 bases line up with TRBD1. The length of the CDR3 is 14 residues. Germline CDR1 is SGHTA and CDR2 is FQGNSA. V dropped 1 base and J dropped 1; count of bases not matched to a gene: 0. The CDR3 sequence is CASSLEGANTEAFF. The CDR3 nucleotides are TGTGCCAGCAGCTTAGAGGGGGCGAACACTGAAGCTTTCTTT.

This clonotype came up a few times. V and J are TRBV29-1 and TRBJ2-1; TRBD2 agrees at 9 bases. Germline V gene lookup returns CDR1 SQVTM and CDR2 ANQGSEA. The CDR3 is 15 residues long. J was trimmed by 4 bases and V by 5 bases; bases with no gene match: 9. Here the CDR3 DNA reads TGCAGCGTTAAAGGGGGCGGGGGGGCATACAATGAGCAGTTCTTC. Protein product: CSVKGGGGAYNEQFF.

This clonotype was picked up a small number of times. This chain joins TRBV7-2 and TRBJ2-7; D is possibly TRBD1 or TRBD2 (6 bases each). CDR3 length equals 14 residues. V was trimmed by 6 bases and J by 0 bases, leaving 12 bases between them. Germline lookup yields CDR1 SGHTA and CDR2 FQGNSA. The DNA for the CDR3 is TGTGCCAGCAGTTCGGGGGCAGGCTCCTACGAGCAGTACTTC. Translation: CASSSGAGSYEQYF.